The entry below describes one T cell receptor (beta chain). This entry belongs to a study of shared clonotypes between healthy human individuals. The CDR3 contains 16 residues. With V trimmed by 5 bases and J by 5 bases, 10 bases remained unmatched. Germline V CDR1 and CDR2: MRHNA, SNTAGT. As defined, naive CD8 cells were CD45RO-negative and positively selected for CCR7, with terminally differentiated effector memory CD45RA+ cells excluded. The assay was immunoSEQ multiplex PCR, and TCRdb's table has in-frame clones only and misses some. The profile shows approximately 1.9 million clones, about 94% of them singletons.

Sequencing was done on a sample of naive CD8+ T cells from PBMCs. This chain joins TRBV6-4 and TRBJ2-1, with 9 bases identical to TRBD2. The receptor was isolated from a man between 18 and 35 years old in good health. Some clones in this sample may be carry-over from other donors' samples. CDR3 nucleotide sequence: TGTGCCAGCAGTTTTAGCCTAGCGGGACCCAACAATGAGCAGTTCTTC. Translating gives CASSFSLAGPNNEQFF.